These T cell receptor beta chains were read from a single sample in a study of T-cell memory formation after mild COVID-19. Using its own MiXCR run on the 5' RACE reads, TCRdb lists one record per CDR3 protein. The sample lists about 310,000 distinct CDR3 sequences, approximately 19% occurring once. The sequenced material came from PBMCs or a T cell subset sorted from them (not recorded which). The source of these receptors is a young man who had mild COVID-19 (a few samples of this study predate the infection). Cell type and time point are not known. Each CDR3 is given with its conserved first and last residue. Each record gives: V gene, D gene, J gene, CDR3 length, clone size, CDR3 DNA, CDR3 protein. The D gene is left open where the match is weak. Expanded clones get a size class; other rows say once, few or many, or leave the size out.

TRBV9,.,TRBJ1-6,15,.,TGTGCCAGCAGCGTAGGTCCAACCGTCGATTCACCCCTCCACTTT,CASSVGPTVDSPLHF
TRBV13,.,TRBJ1-1,13,.,TGTGCCAGCAGCCAACACTCCGGGACATCGGCTTTCTTT,CASSQHSGTSAFF
TRBV20-1,.,TRBJ1-3,13,.,TGCAGTGCACTAGGGGGGTTTGGAAACACCATATATTTT,CSALGGFGNTIYF
TRBV27,.,TRBJ2-1,15,many,TGTGCCAGCAGTTTATGGGATCCCGGGGCCTCTGAGCAGTTCTTC,CASSLWDPGASEQFF
TRBV6-2/TRBV6-3,.,TRBJ2-5,14,.,TGTGCCAGCAGTTACTCGGATCGGGGGGAGACCCAGTACTTC,CASSYSDRGETQYF
TRBV20-1,.,TRBJ2-1,13,few,TGCAGTGGGGACCCCTCCTCCGGCGATGAGCAGTTCTTC,CSGDPSSGDEQFF
TRBV7-3,TRBD2,TRBJ2-1,15,few,TGTGCCAGCAGCTTAATTCCTAGCGGGAGGGATGAGCAGTTCTTC,CASSLIPSGRDEQFF
TRBV5-1,TRBD1,TRBJ2-3,16,.,TGCGCCAGCAGCCCAGCCGGGACAGGGTGGACAGATACGCAGTATTTT,CASSPAGTGWTDTQYF
TRBV27,TRBD2,TRBJ2-1,15,many,TGTGCCAGCAGGGATTGGCGGGGGGTCTACAATGAGCAGTTCTTC,CASRDWRGVYNEQFF
TRBV9,.,TRBJ1-2,14,.,TGTGCCAGCAGCTACGACGGGACACCTTATGGCTACACCTTC,CASSYDGTPYGYTF
TRBV6-5,TRBD1,TRBJ1-2,14,.,TGTGCCAGCAGAACAGGGGGCGCCAACTATGGCTACACCTTC,CASRTGGANYGYTF
TRBV15,.,TRBJ2-1,17,few,TGTGCCACCAGCAGAGATCCGGTTTTTAGCTCCTACAATGAGCAGTTCTTC,CATSRDPVFSSYNEQFF
TRBV10-2,.,TRBJ2-3,14,.,TGCGCCAGCAGTTCCAGACTAGTTTCGGATACGCAGTATTTT,CASSSRLVSDTQYF
TRBV7-6,.,TRBJ2-1,15,many,TGTGCCAGCAGCCTATCAGGGTTCGGCAACAATGAGCAGTTCTTC,CASSLSGFGNNEQFF
TRBV12-3/TRBV12-4,TRBD2,TRBJ2-3,16,.,TGTGCCAGCAACCCTATACGCGGGGGGGCTACAGATACGCAGTATTTT,CASNPIRGGATDTQYF
TRBV3-1,.,TRBJ1-2,15,.,TGTGCCAGCAGCCAAGGAGGGACTCCTGGTGAGAGCTACACCTTC,CASSQGGTPGESYTF
TRBV10-1,TRBD2,TRBJ2-5,14,few,TGCGCCAGCAGCGAAAGCGGGGGAAAAGAGACCCAGTACTTC,CASSESGGKETQYF
TRBV4-1,.,TRBJ2-1,16,many,TGCGCCAGCAGCCAAGTCTTTAGAAGGGGCTACAATGAGCAGTTCTTC,CASSQVFRRGYNEQFF
TRBV27,.,TRBJ2-7,12,.,TGTGCCAGCGCGGCAGGGGCCTACGAGCAGTACTTC,CASAAGAYEQYF
TRBV20-1,.,TRBJ2-2,17,.,TGCAGTGCTAGAGCCCCGGGGGGCCGGGGCAACACCGGGGAGCTGTTTTTT,CSARAPGGRGNTGELFF
TRBV7-9,TRBD1,TRBJ1-3,17,once,TGTGCCAGCAGCTTAGGTTCCGGGACAGGGTCTGGAAACACCATATATTTT,CASSLGSGTGSGNTIYF
TRBV7-2,TRBD2,TRBJ2-1,15,.,TGTGCCAGCAGCGCCAGACTAGCGGGGAAGAATGAGCAGTTCTTC,CASSARLAGKNEQFF
TRBV4-3,TRBD2,TRBJ2-1,16,few,TGCGCCAGCAGCCCATCGGGGACTAGAGGGTCCAATGAGCAGTTCTTC,CASSPSGTRGSNEQFF
TRBV29-1,.,TRBJ1-4,15,.,TGCAGCGTTGAAGACTCCGCGAGGGGAGGTGAAAAACTGTTTTTT,CSVEDSARGGEKLFF
TRBV5-1,.,TRBJ1-1,14,.,TGCGCCAGCAAGGAGGGCGGAACAGACACTGAAGCTTTCTTT,CASKEGGTDTEAFF
TRBV7-2,.,TRBJ1-1,14,many,TGTGCCAGCCGCATAATTACAGGGTACACTGAAGCTTTCTTT,CASRIITGYTEAFF
TRBV4-3,.,TRBJ1-1,17,few,TGCGCCAGCAGCCAAGATTTGTGGAGAAACTTGAACACTGAAGCTTTCTTT,CASSQDLWRNLNTEAFF
TRBV5-5,.,TRBJ2-2,16,.,TGTGCCAGCAGAAGATACTTGACGGAGAACACCGGGGAGCTGTTTTTT,CASRRYLTENTGELFF
TRBV10-2,.,TRBJ2-3,18,.,TGCGCCAGCAGTGATCCTGCGGGCCGGGGACCTAGCACAGATACGCAGTATTTT,CASSDPAGRGPSTDTQYF
TRBV4-2,.,TRBJ2-1,15,many,TGTGCCAGCAGCCAAGATATGGGGGAAGGCAATGAGCAGTTCTTC,CASSQDMGEGNEQFF
TRBV12-3/TRBV12-4,.,TRBJ2-7,14,few,TGTGCCAGCAGTTTAAGGGCTAGCGAGCTCGAGCAGTACTTC,CASSLRASELEQYF
TRBV10-2,TRBD2,TRBJ2-1,15,few,TGCGCCAGCAGTGAGTATTTAGCGGGGTACAATGAGCAGTTCTTC,CASSEYLAGYNEQFF
TRBV5-1,.,TRBJ1-1,14,few,TGCGCCAGCAGCTTGGTAACAGCGAACACTGAAGCTTTCTTT,CASSLVTANTEAFF
TRBV12-3/TRBV12-4,.,TRBJ1-3,12,.,TGTGCCAGCAGTTTACCGTTCTGGACCATATATTTT,CASSLPFWTIYF
TRBV18,.,TRBJ2-7,13,.,TGTGCCAGCTCACCCGGTATTGCTTACGAGCAGTACTTC,CASSPGIAYEQYF
TRBV6-1,.,TRBJ2-3,16,.,TGTGCCAGCAGTGAAGAAGACCAGAGAAGCACAGATACGCAGTATTTT,CASSEEDQRSTDTQYF
TRBV18,.,TRBJ2-2,17,few,TGTGCCAGCTCACCGCCCGGGACCGCCCGAAACACCGGGGAGCTGTTTTTT,CASSPPGTARNTGELFF
TRBV29-1,TRBD2,TRBJ2-4,13,few,TGCAGCGCTGAGGGGAGGGGCAAAAACATTCAGTACTTC,CSAEGRGKNIQYF
TRBV6-6,TRBD1,TRBJ1-2,15,.,TGTGCCAGCAGTCTGGACAGGGTAGTTTTCTATGGCTACACCTTC,CASSLDRVVFYGYTF
TRBV7-9,.,TRBJ1-1,14,few,TGTGCCAGCAGCTTAATAAGGGGGAACACTGAAGCTTTCTTT,CASSLIRGNTEAFF
TRBV7-9,.,TRBJ2-1,16,many,TGTGCCAGCAGCCCCGGGGGGCTAGCAGTTTACAATGAGCAGTTCTTC,CASSPGGLAVYNEQFF
TRBV10-3,.,TRBJ2-1,16,.,TGTGCCATCAGTGATCCCGACGGGAGCTCCTACAATGAGCAGTTCTTC,CAISDPDGSSYNEQFF
TRBV5-1,.,TRBJ1-5,14,.,TGCGCCAGCAGCTTGGAGGCGACGGGACAGCCCCAGCATTTT,CASSLEATGQPQHF
TRBV12-3/TRBV12-4,TRBD1,TRBJ2-1,14,.,TGTGCCAGCAGTTCGGGACAGGGGGCTAATGAGCAGTTCTTC,CASSSGQGANEQFF
TRBV5-1,TRBD1,TRBJ2-3,13,.,TGCGCCAGCAGCTCTACAGGGGGAGATACGCAGTATTTT,CASSSTGGDTQYF
TRBV18,.,TRBJ1-6,13,few,TGTGCCAGCTCACCACCGAGGGGATCACCCCTCCACTTT,CASSPPRGSPLHF
TRBV6-5,TRBD1,TRBJ1-2,13,.,TGTGCCAGCAGGCCAACAGGGGGCTATGGCTACACCTTC,CASRPTGGYGYTF
TRBV7-2,.,TRBJ2-3,16,.,TGTGCCAGCAGCTTATGGGGGGCCCTAGAGGCAGATACGCAGTATTTT,CASSLWGALEADTQYF
TRBV20-1,.,TRBJ1-2,12,many,TGCAGTGCCCCCCCAGGGGCCTATGGCTACACCTTC,CSAPPGAYGYTF
TRBV4-3,.,TRBJ1-4,16,.,TGCGCCAGCAGCCAAGATGACCCTGCAACTAATGAAAAACTGTTTTTT,CASSQDDPATNEKLFF
TRBV4-3,TRBD1,TRBJ1-4,15,.,TGCGCCAGCAGCCACCTGGACAGGGGATTTGAAAAACTGTTTTTT,CASSHLDRGFEKLFF
TRBV11-2,TRBD1,TRBJ2-1,14,many,TGTGCCAGCAGCCCGCCGGACAGGGGTCCTGAGCAGTTCTTC,CASSPPDRGPEQFF
TRBV7-9,TRBD1,TRBJ2-3,15,few,TGTGCCAGCAGCTCATGGACAGGAAACACAGATACGCAGTATTTT,CASSSWTGNTDTQYF
TRBV15,.,TRBJ2-1,13,.,TGTGCCACCAGCCCCGAATGGGGGGCTGAGCAGTTCTTC,CATSPEWGAEQFF
TRBV6-2/TRBV6-3,TRBD1,TRBJ1-5,15,many,TGTGCCAGCGGCCCCACAGGGGGGATCCATCAGCCCCAGCATTTT,CASGPTGGIHQPQHF
TRBV10-3,.,TRBJ2-7,17,.,TGTGCCATCAGTGAGTCGTGGCGGGGAGCGCGGCAATACGAGCAGTACTTC,CAISESWRGARQYEQYF
TRBV5-5,.,TRBJ2-1,15,few,TGTGCCAGCAGCTTGCCGACTAACTCCTACAATGAGCAGTTCTTC,CASSLPTNSYNEQFF